This T cell receptor beta chain was recovered during a study of T cell responses to AZD1222 COVID-19 vaccine. Germline CDR1 is SGHRS and CDR2 is YFSETQ. CDR3 length: 17 amino acids. V was clipped by 4 bases and J by 3 bases; unmatched bases: 11. Sequenced by immunoSEQ multiplex PCR; TCRdb stores in-frame clones only, minus some. The sample has over 130,000 clones, 88% seen once; the top ten hold 3% to 4.5%. Note on this clone: Antigen unknown.

Study-wide findings and caveats: Researchers report vaccine-associated CD4 TCRs spanning spike, with dominance at 160-218 and 743-854.

The chain is built from TRBV5-1 and TRBJ2-2; 8 bases align to TRBD1. The sample consisted of peripheral blood, taken on day 0 of AZD1222 vaccination. This sequence was found in an adult in good health. The CDR3 nucleotides are TGCGCCAGCAGCCTGAAGGTCGGGACAGGAGACACCGGGGAGCTGTTTTTT. Amino acids: CASSLKVGTGDTGELFF.